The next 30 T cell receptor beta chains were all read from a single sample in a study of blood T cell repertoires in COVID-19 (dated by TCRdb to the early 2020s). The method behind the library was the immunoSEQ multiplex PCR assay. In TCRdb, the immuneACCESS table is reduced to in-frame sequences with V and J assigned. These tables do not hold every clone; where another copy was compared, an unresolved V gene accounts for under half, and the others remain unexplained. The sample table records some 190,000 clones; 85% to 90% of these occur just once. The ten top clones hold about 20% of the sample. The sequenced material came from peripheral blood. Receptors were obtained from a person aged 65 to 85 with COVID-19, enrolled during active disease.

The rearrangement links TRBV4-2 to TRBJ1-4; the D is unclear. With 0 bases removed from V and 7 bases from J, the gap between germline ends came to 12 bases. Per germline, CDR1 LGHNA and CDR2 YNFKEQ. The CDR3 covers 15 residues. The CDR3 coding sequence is TGTGCCAGCAGCCAAGATCATACGGTATTTGAAAAACTGTTTTTT. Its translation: CASSQDHTVFEKLFF.

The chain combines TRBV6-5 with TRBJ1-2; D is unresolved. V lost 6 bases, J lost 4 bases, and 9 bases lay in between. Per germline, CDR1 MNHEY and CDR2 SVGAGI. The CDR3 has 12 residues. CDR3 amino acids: CASSPTTYGYTF. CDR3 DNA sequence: TGTGCCAGCAGCCCGACTACCTATGGCTACACCTTC.

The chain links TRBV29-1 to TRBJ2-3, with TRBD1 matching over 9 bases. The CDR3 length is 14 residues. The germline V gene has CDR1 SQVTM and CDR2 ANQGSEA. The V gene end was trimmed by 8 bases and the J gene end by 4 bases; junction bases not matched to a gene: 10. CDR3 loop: CSLGDRAKSDTQYF. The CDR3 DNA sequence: TGCAGCCTGGGGGACAGGGCTAAATCAGATACGCAGTATTTT.

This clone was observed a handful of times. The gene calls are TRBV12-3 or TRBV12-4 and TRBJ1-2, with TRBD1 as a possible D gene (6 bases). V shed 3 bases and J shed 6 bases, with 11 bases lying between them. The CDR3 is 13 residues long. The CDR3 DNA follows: TGTGCCAGCAGTTTTCGGGCAGGGGATGGCTACACCTTC. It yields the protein CASSFRAGDGYTF.

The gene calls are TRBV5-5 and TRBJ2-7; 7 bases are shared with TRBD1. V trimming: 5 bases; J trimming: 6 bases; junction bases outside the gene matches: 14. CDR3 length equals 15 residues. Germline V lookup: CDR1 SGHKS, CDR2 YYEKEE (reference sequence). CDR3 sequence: CASRLLTGPGGEQYF. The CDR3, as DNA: TGTGCCAGCAGACTCCTGACAGGACCAGGGGGCGAGCAGTACTTC.

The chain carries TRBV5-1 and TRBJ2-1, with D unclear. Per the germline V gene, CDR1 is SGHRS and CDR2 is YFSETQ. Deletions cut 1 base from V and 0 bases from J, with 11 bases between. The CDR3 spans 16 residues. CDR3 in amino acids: CASSLYFTSSYNEQFF. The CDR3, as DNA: TGCGCCAGCAGCTTGTATTTCACGAGCTCCTACAATGAGCAGTTCTTC.

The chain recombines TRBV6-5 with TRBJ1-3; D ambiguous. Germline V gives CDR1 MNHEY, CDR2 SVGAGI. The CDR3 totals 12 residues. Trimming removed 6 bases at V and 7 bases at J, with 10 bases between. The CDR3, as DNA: TGTGCCAGCAGAGCTGCGGGGAACACCATATATTTT. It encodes CASRAAGNTIYF.

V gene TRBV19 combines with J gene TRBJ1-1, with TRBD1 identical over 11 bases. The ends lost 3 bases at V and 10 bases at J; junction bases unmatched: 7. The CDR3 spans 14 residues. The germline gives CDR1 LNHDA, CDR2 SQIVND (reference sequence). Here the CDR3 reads CASSMGQGVWVAFF. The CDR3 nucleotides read TGTGCCAGTAGTATGGGACAGGGGGTATGGGTAGCTTTCTTT.

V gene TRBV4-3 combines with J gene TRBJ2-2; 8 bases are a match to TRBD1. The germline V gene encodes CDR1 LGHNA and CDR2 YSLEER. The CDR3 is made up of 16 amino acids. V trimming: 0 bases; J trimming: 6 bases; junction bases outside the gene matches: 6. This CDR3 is CASSQEPRGRAGELFF. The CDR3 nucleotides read TGCGCCAGCAGCCAAGAGCCCAGGGGGCGAGCCGGGGAGCTGTTTTTT.

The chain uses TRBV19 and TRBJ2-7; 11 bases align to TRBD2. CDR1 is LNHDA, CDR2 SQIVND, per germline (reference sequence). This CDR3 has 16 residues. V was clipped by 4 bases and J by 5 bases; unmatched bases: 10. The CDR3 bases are TGTGCCAGTAGTACCTCCTCCGGGACTAGCGGAGACGAGCAGTACTTC. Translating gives CASSTSSGTSGDEQYF.

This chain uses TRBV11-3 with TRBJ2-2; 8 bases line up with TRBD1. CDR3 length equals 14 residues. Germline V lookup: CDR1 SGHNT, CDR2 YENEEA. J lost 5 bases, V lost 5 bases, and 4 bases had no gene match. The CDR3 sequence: CASSPRTGTGELFF. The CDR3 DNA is TGTGCCAGCAGCCCAAGGACAGGGACCGGGGAGCTGTTTTTT. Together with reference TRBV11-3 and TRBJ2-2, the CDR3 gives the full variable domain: EAGVVQSPRYKIIEKKQPVAFWCNPISGHNTLYWYLQNLGQGPELLIRYENEEAVDDSQLPKDRFSAERLKGVDSTLKIQPAELGDSAVYLCASSPRTGTGELFFGEGSRLTVL.

CDR3 DNA sequence: TGTGCCTCCAGTAAGGGACTGATTAGCAATCAGCCCCAGCATTTT. Its protein is CASSKGLISNQPQHF. The V and J genes are TRBV19 and TRBJ1-5; a possible D gene is TRBD1 (5 bases). Germline values: CDR1 LNHDA, CDR2 SQIVND (reference sequence). The V end lost 11 bases, the J end lost 0 bases, and 17 bases lay between the germline ends. This CDR3 comprises 15 residues.

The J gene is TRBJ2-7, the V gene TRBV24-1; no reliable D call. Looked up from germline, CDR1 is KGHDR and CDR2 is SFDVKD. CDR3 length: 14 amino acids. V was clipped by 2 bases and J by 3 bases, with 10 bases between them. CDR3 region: CATSDSRVYYEQYF. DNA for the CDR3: TGTGCCACCAGTGATTCTCGGGTATACTACGAGCAGTACTTC.

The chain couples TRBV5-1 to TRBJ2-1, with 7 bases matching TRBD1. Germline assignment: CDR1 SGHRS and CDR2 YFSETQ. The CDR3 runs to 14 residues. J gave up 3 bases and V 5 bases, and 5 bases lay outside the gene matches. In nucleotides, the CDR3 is TGCGCCAGCAGTTATCGGGACAGCTACAATGAGCAGTTCTTC. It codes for CASSYRDSYNEQFF.

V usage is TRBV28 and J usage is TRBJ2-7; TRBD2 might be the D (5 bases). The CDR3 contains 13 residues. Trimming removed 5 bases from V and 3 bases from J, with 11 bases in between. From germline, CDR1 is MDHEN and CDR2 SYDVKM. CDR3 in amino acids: CASSPDYHYEQYF. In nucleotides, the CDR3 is TGTGCCAGCAGTCCAGACTACCACTACGAGCAGTACTTC. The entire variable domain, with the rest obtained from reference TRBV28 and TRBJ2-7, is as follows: DVKVTQSSRYLVKRTGEKVFLECVQDMDHENMFWYRQDPGLGLRLIYFSYDVKMKEKGDIPEGYSVSREKKERFSLILESASTNQTSMYLCASSPDYHYEQYFGPGTRLTVT.

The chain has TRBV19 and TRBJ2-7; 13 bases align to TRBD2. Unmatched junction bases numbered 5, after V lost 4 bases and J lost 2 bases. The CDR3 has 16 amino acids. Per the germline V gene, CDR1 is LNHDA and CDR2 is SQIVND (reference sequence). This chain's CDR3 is CASSTRTSGGTYEQYF. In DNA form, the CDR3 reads TGTGCCAGTAGTACCCGGACTAGCGGGGGAACCTACGAGCAGTACTTC. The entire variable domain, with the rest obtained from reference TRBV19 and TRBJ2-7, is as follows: DGGITQSPKYLFRKEGQNVTLSCEQNLNHDAMYWYRQDPGQGLRLIYYSQIVNDFQKGDIAEGYSVSREKKESFPLTVTSAQKNPTAFYLCASSTRTSGGTYEQYFGPGTRLTVT.

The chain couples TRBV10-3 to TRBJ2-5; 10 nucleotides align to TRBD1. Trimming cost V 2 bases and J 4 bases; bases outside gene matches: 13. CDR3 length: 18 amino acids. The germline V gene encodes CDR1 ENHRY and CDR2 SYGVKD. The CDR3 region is CAISELGSGQGTGETQYF. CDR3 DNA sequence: TGTGCCATCAGTGAGCTCGGCTCGGGACAGGGGACGGGAGAGACCCAGTACTTC.

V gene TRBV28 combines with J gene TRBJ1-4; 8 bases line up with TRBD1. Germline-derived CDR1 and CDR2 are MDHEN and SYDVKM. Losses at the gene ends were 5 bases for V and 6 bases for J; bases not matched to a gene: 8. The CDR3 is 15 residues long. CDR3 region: CASSERQGAHEKLFF. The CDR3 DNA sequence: TGTGCCAGCAGTGAACGCCAGGGGGCCCATGAAAAACTGTTTTTT.

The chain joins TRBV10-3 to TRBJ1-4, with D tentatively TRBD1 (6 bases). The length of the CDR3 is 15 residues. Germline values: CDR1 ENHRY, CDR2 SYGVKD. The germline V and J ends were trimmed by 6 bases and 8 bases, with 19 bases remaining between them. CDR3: CAISDLPTGGEKLFF. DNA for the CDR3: TGTGCCATCAGCGACCTCCCGACAGGAGGAGAAAAACTGTTTTTT.

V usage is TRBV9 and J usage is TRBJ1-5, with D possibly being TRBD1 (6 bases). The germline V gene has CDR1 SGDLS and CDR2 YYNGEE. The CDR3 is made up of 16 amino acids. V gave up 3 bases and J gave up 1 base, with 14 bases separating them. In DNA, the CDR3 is TGTGCCAGCAGCGCCCGGACAGAGTTAAGCAATCAGCCCCAGCATTTT. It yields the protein CASSARTELSNQPQHF.

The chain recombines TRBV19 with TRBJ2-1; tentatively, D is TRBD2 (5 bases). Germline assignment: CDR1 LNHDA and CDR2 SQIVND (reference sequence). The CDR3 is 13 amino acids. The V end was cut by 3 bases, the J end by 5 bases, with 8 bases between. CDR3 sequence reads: CASSIGLHNEQFF. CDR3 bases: TGTGCCAGTAGTATCGGACTGCACAATGAGCAGTTCTTC.

The CDR3 DNA follows: TGTGCCAGCAGGGCGGGACAGATTAACAATGAGCAGTTCTTC. Translation: CASRAGQINNEQFF. V gene TRBV6-6 combines with J gene TRBJ2-1, with D tentatively TRBD1 (7 bases). Per germline, CDR1 MNHNY and CDR2 SVGAGI (reference sequence). Trimming left V 6 bases short and J 5 bases short, with 14 bases between. The CDR3 sequence is 14 residues long.

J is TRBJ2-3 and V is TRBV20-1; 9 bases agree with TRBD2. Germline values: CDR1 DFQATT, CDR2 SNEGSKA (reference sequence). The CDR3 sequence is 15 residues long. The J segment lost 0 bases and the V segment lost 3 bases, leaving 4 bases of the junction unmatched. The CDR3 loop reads CSASFLAGSTDTQYF. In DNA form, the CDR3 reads TGCAGTGCTAGTTTCCTAGCGGGAAGCACAGATACGCAGTATTTT.

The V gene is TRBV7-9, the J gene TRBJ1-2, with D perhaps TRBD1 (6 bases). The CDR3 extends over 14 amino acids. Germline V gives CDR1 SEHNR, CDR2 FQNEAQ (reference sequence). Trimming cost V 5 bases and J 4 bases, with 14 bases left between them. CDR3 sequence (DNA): TGTGCCAGCAGCCCCGGGACAAGATCCTATGGCTACACCTTC. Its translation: CASSPGTRSYGYTF.

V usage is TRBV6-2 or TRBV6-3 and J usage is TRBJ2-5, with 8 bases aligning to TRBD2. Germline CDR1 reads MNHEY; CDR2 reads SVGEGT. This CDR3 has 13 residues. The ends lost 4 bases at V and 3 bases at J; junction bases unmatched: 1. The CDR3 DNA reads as TGTGCCAGCAGTTTCGGGGGGGAAGAGACCCAGTACTTC. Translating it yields CASSFGGEETQYF.

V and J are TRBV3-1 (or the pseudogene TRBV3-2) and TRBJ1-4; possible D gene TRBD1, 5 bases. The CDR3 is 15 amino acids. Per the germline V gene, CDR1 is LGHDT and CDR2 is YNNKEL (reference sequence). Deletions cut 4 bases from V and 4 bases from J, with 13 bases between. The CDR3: CASSLERGVNEKLFF. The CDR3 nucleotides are TGTGCCAGCAGCCTGGAGCGGGGGGTTAATGAAAAACTGTTTTTT.

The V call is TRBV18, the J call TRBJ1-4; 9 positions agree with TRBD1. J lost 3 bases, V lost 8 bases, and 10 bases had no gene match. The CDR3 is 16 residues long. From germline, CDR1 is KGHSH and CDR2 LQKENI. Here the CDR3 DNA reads TGTGCCAGCCGAGGACAGGGGAAGTCGGCTAATGAAAAACTGTTTTTT. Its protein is CASRGQGKSANEKLFF.

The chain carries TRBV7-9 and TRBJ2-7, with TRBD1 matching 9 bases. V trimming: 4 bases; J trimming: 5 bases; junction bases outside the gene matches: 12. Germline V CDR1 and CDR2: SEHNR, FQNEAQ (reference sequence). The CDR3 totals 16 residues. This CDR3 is CASSSRPGQGIHEQYF. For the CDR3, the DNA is TGTGCCAGCAGCTCGAGACCGGGACAGGGAATACACGAGCAGTACTTC.

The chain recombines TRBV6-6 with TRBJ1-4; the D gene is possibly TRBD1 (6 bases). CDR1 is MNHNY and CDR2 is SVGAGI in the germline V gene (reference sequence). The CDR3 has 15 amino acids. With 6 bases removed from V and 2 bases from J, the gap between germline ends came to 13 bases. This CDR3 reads CASRPPGETNEKLFF. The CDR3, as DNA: TGTGCCAGCAGACCCCCAGGGGAGACTAATGAAAAACTGTTTTTT.

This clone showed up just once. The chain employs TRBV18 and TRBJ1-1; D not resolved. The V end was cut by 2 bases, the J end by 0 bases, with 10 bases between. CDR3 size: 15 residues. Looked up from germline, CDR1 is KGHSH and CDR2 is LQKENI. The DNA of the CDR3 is TGTGCCAGCTCACCAAAAAAGGGAGTGAACACTGAAGCTTTCTTT. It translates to CASSPKKGVNTEAFF.